This section outlines one T cell receptor beta chain sequence together with its context. This clonotype was observed a few times. No cognate antigen has been identified for it. No qualities accompany the bases; no much larger clone lies one base away. The protocol used for the library was 5' RACE. TCRdb lists the instrument as NextSeq 500. The TCR library protocol attached a unique molecular identifier to each TCR cDNA molecule to allow correction of PCR and sequencing errors. The original methods were these. TCR identification, UMI-based error correction and CDR3 extraction were performed with Decombinator tools. TCRs above a frequency of 2 per 1,000, corresponding to the top 1% of the tumor frequency distribution, were defined as expanded. Renyi diversity was computed with the R vegan package after each repertoire had been subsampled 100 times to 5,000 TCRs. CDR3 similarity networks were built from amino acid triplet string-kernel similarity, connecting CDR3s with pairwise similarity above 0.82. TCRdb passed the public sequencing reads through fastp at Q25 and MiXCR, retaining productive beta sequences. Rows matching on CDR3 protein sequence are summarized as one entry with the most common DNA and genes. These V and J calls rely on TCRdb rather than the paper's analysis. For this sample there are roughly 120,000 distinct CDR3 sequences; about 12% appear just once. The ten biggest clones cover approximately 16% of the sample.

The time point label for this specimen denotes: blood at routine non-recurrence follow-up after resection. TCR sequencing used whole RNA extracted from tumor and nontumor lung tissue, or from cryopreserved PBMC samples, without cell sorting. Only patients for whom sufficient RNA was available from at least two tumor regions were selected for TCR sequencing. These data are taken from a study of spatial heterogeneity in lung cancer (dated by TCRdb to between 2018 and 2021). About the study as a whole: Samples were obtained from 65 to 90 patients with early-stage, untreated non-small cell lung cancer from the lung TRACERx cohort. Follow-up PBMC samples were sequenced whenever available, with the median time to follow-up being around two years after resection. Beta-chain transcripts were consistently detected in greater numbers than alpha-chain transcripts, which likely reflects a higher abundance of beta-chain transcripts. In the raw uncorrected reads, each unique combination of TCR and UMI appeared more than ten times on average. In non-small cell lung cancer, the study made a quantitative comparison of TCR alpha and beta repertoires among multiple tumor regions, matched nontumor lung and blood. Nonsynonymous mutation counts, determined by whole-exome sequencing of tumor tissue, were related to TCR repertoire features. At surgery, 220 tumor regions, approximately 64 matched nontumor lung samples and some 54 PBMC samples were TCR-sequenced for both alpha and beta chains.

CDR1 SGHNT and CDR2 YYREEE are derived from the germline V gene (reference sequence). The CDR3 contains 15 residues, cysteine and phenylalanine counted. Only the CDR3 part of the read is kept: 45 bases, read in frame from the first base. Trimming takes 0 bases from V and 6 bases from J, and the germline ends sit 16 bases apart. General study outcomes and caveats: Only 14 patients were included in comparisons of baseline and follow-up blood repertoires. Additional single-cell paired TCR alpha and beta sequencing was considered necessary to confirm, at a functional level, the hypothesis that regional TCRs recognize regional mutations. Ubiquitous expanded tumor TCRs were detected in blood more often at tumor resection than at routine follow-up.

Recombination linked TRBV5-4 to TRBJ2-7; D gene: possibly TRBD1, on 5 matching bases. This clonotype originated in a male donor with early-stage non-small cell lung cancer. The sample in question was PBMCs, obtained at follow-up. The CDR3 amino acid sequence is: CASSLAVGAGAEQYF. The DNA reads as follows: TGTGCCAGCAGCTTGGCCGTAGGGGCAGGAGCCGAGCAGTACTTC.